The rows below give T cell receptor beta chains drawn from one sample of a study of cytomegalovirus exposure and HLA in healthy donors. Assay used: immunoSEQ multiplex PCR; TCRdb lists only in-frame clones, some missing. The specimen's table records about 120,000 clones. The material sequenced was PBMCs. These receptors were obtained from a man aged 18 to 30 in good health and CMV-seronegative. CDR3s include the opening cysteine and the closing phenylalanine or tryptophan. A D gene is named only where the DNA matches it firmly.

J gene | V gene | D gene | CDR3 protein | CDR3 DNA
TRBJ2-5 | TRBV25-1 | TRBD1 | CASIRQGGYQETQYF | TGTGCCAGCATAAGACAGGGTGGTTACCAAGAGACCCAGTACTTC
TRBJ1-4 | TRBV7-6 | . | CASSSRTGYNEKLFF | TGTGCCAGCAGCTCAAGGACGGGATATAATGAAAAACTGTTTTTT
TRBJ2-7 | TRBV30 | TRBD1 | CAWGRGYEQYF | TGTGCCTGGGGCAGGGGGTACGAGCAGTACTTC
TRBJ2-7 | TRBV14 | TRBD2 | CASSQTSGGEQYF | TGTGCCAGCAGCCAGACTAGCGGGGGGGAGCAGTACTTC
TRBJ1-4 | TRBV7-8 | . | CASSLLGEKLFF | TGTGCCAGCAGCTTACTCGGGGAAAAACTGTTTTTT
TRBJ2-2 | TRBV6-5 | TRBD1 | CASSAQGAVTGELFF | TGTGCCAGCAGTGCACAGGGGGCGGTCACCGGGGAGCTGTTTTTT
TRBJ2-7 | TRBV6-6 | . | CASSPTGDEQYF | TGTGCCAGCAGCCCAACGGGGGACGAGCAGTACTTC
TRBJ2-7 | TRBV6-6 | . | CASSGLSYEQYF | TGTGCCAGCTCTGGGCTCTCCTACGAGCAGTACTTC
TRBJ2-7 | TRBV7-6 | TRBD2 | CASSLASPGTSPYEQYF | TGTGCCAGCAGCTTAGCATCCCCCGGGACTAGCCCTTACGAGCAGTACTTC
TRBJ2-1 | TRBV5-1 | . | CASSFRQASYNEQFF | TGCGCCAGCAGCTTTCGACAGGCATCCTACAATGAGCAGTTCTTC
TRBJ1-1 | TRBV7-3 | . | CASSWTVNTEAFF | TGTGCCAGCAGCTGGACAGTGAACACTGAAGCTTTCTTT
TRBJ2-5 | TRBV7-8 | TRBD2 | CASSRSGSGKETQYF | TGTGCCAGCAGTCGTAGCGGGAGTGGGAAAGAGACCCAGTACTTC